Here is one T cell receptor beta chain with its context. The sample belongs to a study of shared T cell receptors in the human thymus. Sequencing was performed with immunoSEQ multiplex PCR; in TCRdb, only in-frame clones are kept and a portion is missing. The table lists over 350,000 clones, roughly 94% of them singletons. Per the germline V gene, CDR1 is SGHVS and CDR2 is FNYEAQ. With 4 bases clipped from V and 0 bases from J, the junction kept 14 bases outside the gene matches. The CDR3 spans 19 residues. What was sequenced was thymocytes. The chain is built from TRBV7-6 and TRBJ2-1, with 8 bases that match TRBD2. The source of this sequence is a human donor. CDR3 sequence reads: CASSSSRGSGMASYNEQFF. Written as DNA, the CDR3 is TGTGCCAGCAGCTCCTCCCGGGGTAGCGGGATGGCCTCCTACAATGAGCAGTTCTTC.